These T cell receptor beta chains were read from a single sample in a study of human T cells and chemical hapten exposure. Via MiXCR, TCRdb re-called the RACE reads, giving one row per CDR3 protein. The sample contains around 99,000 distinct CDR3 sequences, roughly 11% of which appear only once. The material was whole blood, obtained in connection with sensitization to the hapten diphenylcyclopropenone (DPC). The source of these receptors is a man aged 40-55 years with alopecia areata. Some clones in this sample may be carry-over from other donors' samples. The CDR3 runs from the conserved cysteine through the conserved F or W.

j_gene	v_gene	CDR3aa
TRBJ2-6	TRBV12-3/TRBV12-4	CASSLSPGANVLTF
TRBJ2-5	TRBV29-1	CSVRTGAETQYF
TRBJ2-3	TRBV7-3	CASSLTRDSTDTQYF
TRBJ1-2	TRBV6-5	CASSFYPEYGYTF
TRBJ2-3	TRBV10-3	CAISERGTGEDTQYF
TRBJ2-2	TRBV6-5	CASRQRETGELFF
TRBJ2-3	TRBV29-1	CSVEDAPGLAESTDTQYF
TRBJ1-2	TRBV5-1	CASSLTLDGRNYGYTF
TRBJ1-2	TRBV9	CASSATVYGYTF
TRBJ2-5	TRBV10-3	CAIAPGLKQETQYF
TRBJ2-3	TRBV3-1	CASSQDPGVNTQYF
TRBJ2-1	TRBV27	CASSRVGSEQFF
TRBJ2-3	TRBV28	CASSLSGLAKGPDTQYF
TRBJ2-3	TRBV4-3	CASSQGLQPTDTQYF
TRBJ2-3	TRBV7-8	CASSPGQGFDTQYF
TRBJ2-3	TRBV7-7	CASSLEGGASDTQYF
TRBJ2-3	TRBV9	CASSTRQGSTDTQYF
TRBJ2-3	TRBV6-5	CASSTLGQGAADTQYF
TRBJ1-1	TRBV28	CASSFLTGGTEAFF
TRBJ2-7	TRBV10-3	CAISDHSHYEQYF
TRBJ2-1	TRBV5-4	CASSLTSGSSSYNEQFF
TRBJ2-5	TRBV28	CASSFPWDREKTQYF
TRBJ2-3	TRBV29-1	CSLTSAHTDTQYF
TRBJ2-1	TRBV19	CASRKPSGGDNEQFF
TRBJ1-1	TRBV20-1	CSARGHSYTEAFF
TRBJ2-5	TRBV27	CASSLSYQETQYF
TRBJ1-1	TRBV6-5	CASSYGSGSTEAFF
TRBJ1-1	TRBV29-1	CSVDPTGMNTEAFF
TRBJ2-7	TRBV24-1	CATSDLNYEQYF
TRBJ2-7	TRBV19	CARSAKRDQSYEQYF
TRBJ2-5	TRBV4-2	CASSQDPNRGGETQYF
TRBJ2-1	TRBV7-2	CASSLSWDLGQFF
TRBJ2-5	TRBV29-1	CSGIQGGGAQYF
TRBJ2-1	TRBV7-6	CASRLGNEQFF
TRBJ2-1	TRBV7-3	CASSTTGGSYNEQFF
TRBJ1-1	TRBV30	CASIGENTEAFF
TRBJ2-3	TRBV4-3	CASSQVGGRDTQYF
TRBJ1-3	TRBV20-1	CSARSPAGGYF
TRBJ1-1	TRBV4-3	CASSQSNTEAFF
TRBJ2-6	TRBV7-2	CASSLDHSGANVLTF
TRBJ2-1	TRBV25-1	CASSESPPRNEQFF
TRBJ2-5	TRBV29-1	CSAEGLQETQYF
TRBJ2-1	TRBV2	CASTPGGFSYNEQFF
TRBJ1-1	TRBV24-1	CATSDNRGFTEAFF
TRBJ1-1	TRBV20-1	CSAGGQGDSSMNTEAFF
TRBJ2-2	TRBV9	CASSVAAGVSGELFF
TRBJ2-6	TRBV19	CASSRIQDSSGANVLTF
TRBJ1-1	TRBV21-1	CASSKVRRHMNTEAFF
TRBJ2-1	TRBV3-1	CASRRTSGSHNEQFF
TRBJ1-4	TRBV6-1	CASSARTGGRESEKLFF
TRBJ1-2	TRBV29-1	CSVDDHRGQNGYTF
TRBJ1-5	TRBV6-2/TRBV6-3	CASNRRDQPQHF
TRBJ2-5	TRBV21-1	CASSKAEETQYF